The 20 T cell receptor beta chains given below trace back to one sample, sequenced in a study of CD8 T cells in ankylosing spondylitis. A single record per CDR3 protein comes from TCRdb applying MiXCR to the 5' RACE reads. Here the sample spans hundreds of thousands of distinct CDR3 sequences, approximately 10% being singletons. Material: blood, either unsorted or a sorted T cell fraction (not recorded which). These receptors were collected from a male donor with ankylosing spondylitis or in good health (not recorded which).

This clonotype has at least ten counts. CDR3 in amino acids: CASTEGRYSPLHF. The CDR3, as DNA: TGTGCCAGCACCGAGGGGCGTTATTCACCCCTCCACTTT. The gene calls are TRBV12-3 or TRBV12-4 and TRBJ1-6; D might be TRBD1 (5 bases). With 7 bases removed from V and 8 bases from J, the gap between germline ends came to 12 bases. There are 13 residues in the CDR3.

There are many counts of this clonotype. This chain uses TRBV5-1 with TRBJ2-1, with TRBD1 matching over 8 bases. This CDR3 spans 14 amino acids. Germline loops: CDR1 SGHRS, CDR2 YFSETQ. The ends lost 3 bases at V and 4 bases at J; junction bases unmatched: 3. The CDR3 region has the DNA TGCGCCAGCAGCTCCGGGACAGGATACAATGAGCAGTTCTTC. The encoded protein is CASSSGTGYNEQFF.

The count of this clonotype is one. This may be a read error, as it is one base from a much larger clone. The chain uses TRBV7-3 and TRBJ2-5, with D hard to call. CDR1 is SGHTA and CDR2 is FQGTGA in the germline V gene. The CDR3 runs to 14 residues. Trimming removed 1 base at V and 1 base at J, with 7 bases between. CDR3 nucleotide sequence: TGTGCCAGCAGCTTAAATTCGAGCCAAGAGACCCAGTACTTC. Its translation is CASSLNSSQETQYF. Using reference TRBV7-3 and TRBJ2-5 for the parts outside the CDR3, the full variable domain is GAGVSQTPSNKVTEKGKYVELRCDPISGHTALYWYRQSLGQGPEFLIYFQGTGAADDSGLPNDRFFAVRPEGSVSTLKIQRTERGDSAVYLCASSLNSSQETQYFGPGTRLLVL.

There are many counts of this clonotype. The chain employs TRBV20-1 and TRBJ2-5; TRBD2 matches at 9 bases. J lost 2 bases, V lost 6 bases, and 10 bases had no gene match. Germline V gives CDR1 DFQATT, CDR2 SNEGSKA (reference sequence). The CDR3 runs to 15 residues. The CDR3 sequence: CSAPSAGGSQETQYF. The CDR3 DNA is TGCAGTGCCCCGTCAGCGGGGGGAAGTCAAGAGACCCAGTACTTC.

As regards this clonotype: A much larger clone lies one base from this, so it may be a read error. For the CDR3, the DNA is TGTGCCAGCACCCCAGGGGGGGCTGGCGACACCTTC. Encoded protein: CASTPGGAGDTF. The chain combines TRBV25-1 with TRBJ1-2; 7 positions agree with TRBD1. This CDR3 has 12 residues. Germline-derived CDR1 and CDR2 are MGHDK and SYGVNS.

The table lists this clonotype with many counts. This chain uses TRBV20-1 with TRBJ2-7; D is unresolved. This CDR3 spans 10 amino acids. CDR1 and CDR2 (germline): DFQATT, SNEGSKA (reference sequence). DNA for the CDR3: TGCAGCCAAGGCGGACACGAGCAGTACTTC. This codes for CSQGGHEQYF.

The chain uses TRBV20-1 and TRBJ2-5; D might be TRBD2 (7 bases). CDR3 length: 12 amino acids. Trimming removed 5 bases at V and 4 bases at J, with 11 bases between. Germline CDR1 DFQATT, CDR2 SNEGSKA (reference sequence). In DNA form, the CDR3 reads TGCAGTGCTCAAGGGGGGGCAGAGACCCAGTACTTC. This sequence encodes CSAQGGAETQYF.

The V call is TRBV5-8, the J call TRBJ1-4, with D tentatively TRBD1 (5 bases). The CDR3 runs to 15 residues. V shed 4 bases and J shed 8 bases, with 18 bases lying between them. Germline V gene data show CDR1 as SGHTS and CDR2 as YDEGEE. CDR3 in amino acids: CASSIYRLSGEKLFF. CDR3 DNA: TGTGCCAGCAGCATATACAGGCTGTCGGGGGAAAAACTGTTTTTT.

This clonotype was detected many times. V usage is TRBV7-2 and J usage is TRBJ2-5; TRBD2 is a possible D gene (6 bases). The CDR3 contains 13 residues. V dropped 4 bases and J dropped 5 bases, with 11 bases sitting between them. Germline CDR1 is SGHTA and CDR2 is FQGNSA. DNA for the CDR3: TGTGCCAGCAGCTCTCGCGGGGTGGAGACCCAGTACTTC. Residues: CASSSRGVETQYF.

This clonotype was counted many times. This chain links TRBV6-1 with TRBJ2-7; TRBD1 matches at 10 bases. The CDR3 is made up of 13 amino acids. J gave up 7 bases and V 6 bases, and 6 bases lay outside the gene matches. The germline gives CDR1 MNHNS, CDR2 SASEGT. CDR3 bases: TGTGCCAGCAGCGCTCGGGACAGGGGTGAGCAGTACTTC. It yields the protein CASSARDRGEQYF.

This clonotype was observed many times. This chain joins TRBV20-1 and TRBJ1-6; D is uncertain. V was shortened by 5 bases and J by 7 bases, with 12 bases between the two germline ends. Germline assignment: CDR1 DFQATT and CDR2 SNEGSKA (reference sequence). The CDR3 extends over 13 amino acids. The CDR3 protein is CSAPGNKNSPLHF. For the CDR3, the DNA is TGCAGTGCTCCCGGGAACAAAAATTCACCCCTCCACTTT.

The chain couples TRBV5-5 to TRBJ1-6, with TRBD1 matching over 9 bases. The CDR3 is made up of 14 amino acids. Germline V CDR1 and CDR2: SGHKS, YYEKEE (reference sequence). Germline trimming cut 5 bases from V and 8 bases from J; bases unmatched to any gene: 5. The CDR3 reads CASSSWTGDSPLHF. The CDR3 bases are TGTGCCAGCAGTTCCTGGACAGGGGATTCACCCCTCCACTTT.

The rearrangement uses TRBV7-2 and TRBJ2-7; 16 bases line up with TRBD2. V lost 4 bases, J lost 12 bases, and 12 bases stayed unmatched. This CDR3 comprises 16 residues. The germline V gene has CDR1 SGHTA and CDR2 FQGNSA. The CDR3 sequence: CASSWGLAGGPQRLYF. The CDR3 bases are TGTGCCAGCAGCTGGGGACTAGCGGGGGGGCCACAGCGCCTGTACTTC.

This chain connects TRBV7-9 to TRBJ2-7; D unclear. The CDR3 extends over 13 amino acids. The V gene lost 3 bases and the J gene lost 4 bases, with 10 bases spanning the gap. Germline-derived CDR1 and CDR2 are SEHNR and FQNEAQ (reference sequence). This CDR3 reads CASSFDLGYEQYF. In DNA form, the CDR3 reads TGTGCCAGCAGCTTCGACCTAGGGTACGAGCAGTACTTC. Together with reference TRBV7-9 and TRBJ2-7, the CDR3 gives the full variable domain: DTGVSQNPRHKITKRGQNVTFRCDPISEHNRLYWYRQTLGQGPEFLTYFQNEAQLEKSRLLSDRFSAERPKGSFSTLEIQRTEQGDSAMYLCASSFDLGYEQYFGPGTRLTVT.

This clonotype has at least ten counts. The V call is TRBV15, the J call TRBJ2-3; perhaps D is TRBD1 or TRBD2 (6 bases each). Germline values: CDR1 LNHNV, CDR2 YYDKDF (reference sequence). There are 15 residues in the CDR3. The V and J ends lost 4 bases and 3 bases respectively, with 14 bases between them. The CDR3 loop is CATSKIRGVTDTQYF. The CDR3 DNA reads TGTGCCACCAGCAAGATTAGGGGGGTAACAGATACGCAGTATTTT. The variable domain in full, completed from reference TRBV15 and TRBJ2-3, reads DAMVIQNPRYQVTQFGKPVTLSCSQTLNHNVMYWYQQKSSQAPKLLFHYYDKDFNNEADTPDNFQSRRPNTSFCFLDIRSPGLGDTAMYLCATSKIRGVTDTQYFGPGTRLTVL.

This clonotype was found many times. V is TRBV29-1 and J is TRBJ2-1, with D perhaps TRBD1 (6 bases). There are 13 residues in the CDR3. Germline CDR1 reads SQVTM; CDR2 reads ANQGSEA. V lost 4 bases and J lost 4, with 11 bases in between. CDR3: CSVGVTGYNEQFF. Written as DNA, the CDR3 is TGCAGCGTTGGGGTGACAGGTTACAATGAGCAGTTCTTC.

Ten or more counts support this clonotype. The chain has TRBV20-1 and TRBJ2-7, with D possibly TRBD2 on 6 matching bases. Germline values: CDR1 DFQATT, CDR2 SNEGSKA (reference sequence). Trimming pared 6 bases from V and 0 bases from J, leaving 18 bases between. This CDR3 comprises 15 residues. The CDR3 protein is CSAPGPSGSSYEQYF. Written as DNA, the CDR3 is TGCAGTGCCCCGGGCCCATCCGGGAGCTCCTACGAGCAGTACTTC.

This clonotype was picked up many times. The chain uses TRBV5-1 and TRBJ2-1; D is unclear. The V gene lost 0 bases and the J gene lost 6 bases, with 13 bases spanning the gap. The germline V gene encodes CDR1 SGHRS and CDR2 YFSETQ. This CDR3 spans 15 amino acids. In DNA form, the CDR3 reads TGCGCCAGCAGCTTGGATTTTTCCACCAGCAATGAGCAGTTCTTC. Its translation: CASSLDFSTSNEQFF.

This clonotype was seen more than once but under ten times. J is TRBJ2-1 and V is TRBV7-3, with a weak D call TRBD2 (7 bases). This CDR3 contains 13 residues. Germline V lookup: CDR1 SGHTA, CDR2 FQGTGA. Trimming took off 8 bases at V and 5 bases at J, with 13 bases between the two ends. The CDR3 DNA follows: TGTGCCAGCGGGAGGGGGGTCGACAATGAGCAGTTCTTC. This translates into CASGRGVDNEQFF.

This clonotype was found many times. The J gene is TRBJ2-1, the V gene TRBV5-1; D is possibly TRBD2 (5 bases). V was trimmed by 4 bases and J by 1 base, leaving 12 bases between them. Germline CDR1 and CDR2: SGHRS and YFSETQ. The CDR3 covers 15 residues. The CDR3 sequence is CASSADGDSYNEQFF. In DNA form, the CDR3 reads TGCGCCAGCAGCGCGGACGGGGATTCCTACAATGAGCAGTTCTTC. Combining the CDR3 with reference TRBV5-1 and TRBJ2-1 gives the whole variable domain KAGVTQTPRYLIKTRGQQVTLSCSPISGHRSVSWYQQTPGQGLQFLFEYFSETQRNKGNFPGRFSGRQFSNSRSEMNVSTLELGDSALYLCASSADGDSYNEQFFGPGTRLTVL.